A single sample gave rise to the 10 T cell receptor beta chains below, sequenced in a study of blood T cell repertoires in COVID-19. Profiled with immunoSEQ multiplex PCR; TCRdb holds only in-frame clones, not every one. The data show approximately 110,000 clones, 60% to 85% seen once. The sequenced sample was peripheral blood. These TCRs come from a human donor with acute or convalescent COVID-19. The donor label of this sample is uncertain.

The chain recombines TRBV7-4 with TRBJ1-5, with D possibly being TRBD1 (5 bases). CDR3 size: 18 residues. In germline, CDR1 is SGHVT, CDR2 SQSDAQ. Trimming stripped 3 bases from V and 0 bases from J, with 18 bases between. The DNA for the CDR3 is TGTGCCAGCAGCTTTCGGGCAGGGAGGAAATATAGCAATCAGCCCCAGCATTTT. It encodes CASSFRAGRKYSNQPQHF.

This chain connects TRBV6-5 to TRBJ2-3; 7 positions agree with TRBD2. V gave up 5 bases and J gave up 4 bases; unmatched junction bases: 3. In germline, CDR1 is MNHEY, CDR2 SVGAGI. The CDR3 is made up of 13 amino acids. The CDR3 is CASSRDYSDTQYF. The CDR3 bases are TGTGCCAGCAGTAGGGACTACTCAGATACGCAGTATTTT.

This clone was recorded once. The chain has TRBV27 and TRBJ2-6, with a weak D call TRBD2 (6 bases). The germline V and J ends were trimmed by 5 bases and 2 bases, with 10 bases remaining between them. Germline values: CDR1 MNHEY, CDR2 SMNVEV (reference sequence). This CDR3 region has 15 residues. CDR3 nucleotide sequence: TGTGCCAGCAGTAACGGGACTGCTGGGGCCAACGTCCTGACTTTC. As protein: CASSNGTAGANVLTF. Based on the CDR3 plus reference TRBV27 and TRBJ2-6, the full variable domain is EAQVTQNPRYLITVTGKKLTVTCSQNMNHEYMSWYRQDPGLGLRQIYYSMNVEVTDKGDVPEGYKVSRKEKRNFPLILESPSPNQTSLYFCASSNGTAGANVLTFGAGSRLTVL.

The chain has TRBV7-9 and TRBJ2-2; TRBD2 aligns across 14 bases. After removal of 4 bases from V and 7 bases from J, the junction contained 11 bases not matched to a gene. CDR3 length: 18 amino acids. CDR1 SEHNR and CDR2 FQNEAQ come from the germline V gene (reference sequence). CDR3 protein: CASSSGTSGGPWGGELFF. The DNA for the CDR3 is TGTGCCAGCAGCTCCGGGACTAGCGGGGGCCCGTGGGGCGGGGAGCTGTTTTTT.

This sequence joins TRBV7-2 and TRBJ2-5; 10 bases map to TRBD2. Germline CDR1 is SGHTA and CDR2 is FQGNSA. Trimming took 5 bases from V and 5 from J; bases not matched to a gene: 11. The CDR3 consists of 16 residues. The CDR3 region has the DNA TGTGCCAGCAGCAAACAACCGCCGGGACTAGCGGAGACCCAGTACTTC. Amino acid sequence: CASSKQPPGLAETQYF.

The chain employs TRBV24-1 and TRBJ1-2; perhaps TRBD1 as D (6 bases). V lost 4 bases and J 3 bases, leaving 17 bases between the germline ends. The CDR3 runs to 16 residues. The germline V gene has CDR1 KGHDR and CDR2 SFDVKD. The CDR3 nucleotides are TGTGCCACCAGTGACCACCGACAGGCTCCCCACTATGGCTACACCTTC. Translating gives CATSDHRQAPHYGYTF.

The V call is TRBV6-5, the J call TRBJ2-5, with 7 positions matching TRBD1. CDR3 length: 12 amino acids. Germline CDR1 and CDR2: MNHEY and SVGAGI. J lost 5 bases, V lost 7 bases, and 4 bases had no gene match. CDR3 sequence (DNA): TGTGCCAGCACCAAGGACAGGGAGACCCAGTACTTC. The encoded protein is CASTKDRETQYF.

The chain has TRBV6-5 and TRBJ2-2, with 11 bases matching TRBD1. The CDR3 is 15 residues long. CDR1 and CDR2 (germline): MNHEY, SVGAGI. The ends lost 3 bases at V and 7 bases at J; junction bases unmatched: 4. CDR3 in amino acids: CASSYGDRGVGELFF. The CDR3 DNA follows: TGTGCCAGCAGTTATGGGGACAGGGGGGTCGGGGAGCTGTTTTTT.

The chain links TRBV19 to TRBJ2-2, with 8 bases lining up with TRBD1. In germline, CDR1 is LNHDA, CDR2 SQIVND (reference sequence). The CDR3 sequence is 14 residues long. Trimming removed 10 bases from V and 6 bases from J; junction bases left unmatched: 10. The CDR3 region is CATKTGGEAGELFF. The CDR3, as DNA: TGTGCCACTAAAACAGGGGGAGAGGCCGGGGAGCTGTTTTTT.

This clone came up once. The rearrangement joins TRBV10-1 to TRBJ1-5; the D gene is possibly TRBD1 (5 bases). The germline V gene has CDR1 WNHNN and CDR2 SYGVQD (reference sequence). The CDR3 sequence is 14 residues long. V was cut by 6 bases and J by 3 bases, with 12 bases left in between. CDR3 region: CASREDIINQPQHF. As DNA, the CDR3 is TGCGCCAGCAGGGAGGACATAATCAATCAGCCCCAGCATTTT.